Listed here are 26 T cell receptor beta chains from one sample, sequenced in a study of T cells in Graves' hyperthyroidism and ophthalmopathy. RNA transcripts yielded amplified TCR beta CDR3 regions. RT-PCR in the first round (using the HTBI primer set) targeted the TCR CDR3. One entry per CDR3 protein results from TCRdb running MiXCR on the multiplex PCR reads. The repertoire holds 600,000 to 850,000 distinct CDR3 sequences, with around 19% as singletons. The material sequenced was blood. The origin of the receptors is a woman aged 45 to 65 with Graves' hyperthyroidism that later progressed to Graves' ophthalmopathy.

The chain has TRBV4-1 and TRBJ1-5, with TRBD1 as a possible D gene (6 bases). The germline V and J ends were trimmed by 0 bases and 7 bases, with 13 bases remaining between them. Germline V gives CDR1 MGHRA, CDR2 YSYEKL. This CDR3 comprises 15 residues. The CDR3 DNA reads as TGCGCCAGCAGCCAAGATCTACAGGGTGGGCAGCCCCAGCATTTT. The encoded protein is CASSQDLQGGQPQHF.

The chain couples TRBV7-2 to TRBJ2-2, with D possibly being TRBD2 (6 bases). CDR1 and CDR2 (germline): SGHTA, FQGNSA. The CDR3 spans 13 residues. Trimming pared 5 bases from V and 13 bases from J, leaving 17 bases between. The CDR3 bases are TGTGCCAGCAGCCGAATGGGGACTCTTCGGCTGTTTTTT. This encodes CASSRMGTLRLFF.

This chain uses TRBV7-8 with TRBJ1-2; D unclear. Trimming left V 1 base short and J 0 bases short, with 12 bases between. The CDR3 runs 16 residues. CDR1 is SGHVS, CDR2 FQNEAQ, per germline. In nucleotides, the CDR3 is TGTGCCAGCAGCTTAGAAGGCGCTGCAGCTAACTATGGCTACACCTTC. It yields the protein CASSLEGAAANYGYTF.

This clonotype was seen many times. The chain recombines TRBV20-1 with TRBJ2-5, with no clear D. The CDR3 totals 10 residues. V dropped 5 bases and J dropped 3 bases, with 4 bases sitting between them. Germline assignment: CDR1 DFQATT and CDR2 SNEGSKA (reference sequence). The CDR3 DNA reads TGCAGTGCTGCGAAAGAGACCCAGTACTTC. Its protein product is CSAAKETQYF.

This clonotype was counted at least ten times. This chain connects TRBV20-1 to TRBJ2-7; tentatively, D is TRBD1 (6 bases). The CDR3 sequence is 14 residues long. The V end lost 5 bases, the J end lost 6 bases, and 20 bases lay between the germline ends. The germline gives CDR1 DFQATT, CDR2 SNEGSKA (reference sequence). The CDR3 is CSAPRERGFAEQYF. CDR3 nucleotides: TGCAGTGCTCCCAGGGAGAGGGGGTTCGCCGAGCAGTACTTC.

The chain recombines TRBV20-1 with TRBJ1-6; no firm D call. The germline V gene has CDR1 DFQATT and CDR2 SNEGSKA (reference sequence). Trimming took 6 bases from V and 10 from J, leaving 16 bases between them. The CDR3 extends over 13 amino acids. The CDR3 is CSAIRTSSSPLHF. The CDR3 DNA follows: TGCAGTGCCATTCGGACTAGTAGCTCACCCCTCCACTTT.

This clonotype occurred once. The chain is built from TRBV6-1 and TRBJ1-6, with 10 bases matching TRBD1. The CDR3 consists of 14 residues. Germline CDR1 and CDR2: MNHNS and SASEGT. V lost 7 bases to trimming and J lost 13 bases; unmatched junction nucleotides: 10. The CDR3, as DNA: TGTGCCAGCACCCGCGGACAGGGGGTAAGTCCCCTCCACTTT. It codes for CASTRGQGVSPLHF.

This clonotype was found a few times. V usage is TRBV5-1 and J usage is TRBJ1-4; D is possibly TRBD1 (6 bases). The germline V gene encodes CDR1 SGHRS and CDR2 YFSETQ. The CDR3 extends over 15 amino acids. V lost 4 bases, J lost 2 bases, and 12 bases lay in between. Written as DNA, the CDR3 is TGCGCCAGCAGCATTACAGGGCAGACTAATGAAAAACTGTTTTTT. Translated, it gives CASSITGQTNEKLFF.

The chain couples TRBV19 to TRBJ2-2, with 13 nucleotides matching TRBD2. The CDR3 is 19 amino acids. Germline lookup yields CDR1 LNHDA and CDR2 SQIVND (reference sequence). The trim removed 4 bases at V and 0 bases at J, leaving 8 bases unmatched. The CDR3 DNA is TGTGCCAGTAGTAAAGGGACTAGCGGGGATTTTGCGAACACCGGGGAGCTGTTTTTT. Protein sequence: CASSKGTSGDFANTGELFF.

This clonotype was seen ten or more times. The V and J genes are TRBV5-8 and TRBJ1-3, with 7 nucleotides matching TRBD1. Germline CDR1 and CDR2: SGHTS and YDEGEE. The V and J ends lost 4 bases and 2 bases, in that order; junction bases with no gene match: 3. The CDR3 runs to 14 residues. The CDR3 DNA sequence: TGTGCCAGCAGCCGCGGGACAGCTGGAAACACCATATATTTT. This gives the protein CASSRGTAGNTIYF.

The chain joins TRBV5-1 to TRBJ2-3; 8 bases fit TRBD1. Trimming removed 4 bases from V and 3 bases from J; junction bases left unmatched: 7. This CDR3 has 15 residues. Germline values: CDR1 SGHRS, CDR2 YFSETQ. The CDR3 DNA reads as TGCGCCAGCAGCATAGACAGGGGTAGGACAGATACGCAGTATTTT. Protein product: CASSIDRGRTDTQYF.

The chain recombines TRBV2 with TRBJ1-3, with D unclear. CDR1 and CDR2 (germline): SNHLY, FYNNEI. V was pared by 0 bases and J by 0 bases, with 9 bases between. This CDR3 has 16 residues. The CDR3 loop reads CASSEALGFSGNTIYF. For the CDR3, the DNA is TGTGCCAGCAGTGAAGCGCTTGGGTTCTCTGGAAACACCATATATTTT.

In its sample, this clonotype was seen many times. DNA for the CDR3: TGTGCCAGCAGCCAAGAGGGGGGGGGACAGGGAAAAGCTTTCTTT. It encodes CASSQEGGGQGKAFF. The chain recombines TRBV3-1 with TRBJ1-1, with 9 bases aligning to TRBD1. Germline assignment: CDR1 LGHDT and CDR2 YNNKEL (reference sequence). The ends lost 0 bases at V and 9 bases at J; junction bases unmatched: 8. This CDR3 comprises 15 residues.

This clonotype has a count of ten or more. This chain connects TRBV5-6 to TRBJ2-7; D remains ambiguous. The CDR3 extends over 13 amino acids. The germline CDR1 and CDR2 sequences are SGHDT and YYEEEE. Between the trimmed V and J ends, which lost 0 bases and 5 bases, there was a span of 9 bases. The DNA for the CDR3 is TGTGCCAGCAGCTTGGCCGGAAGCAACGAGCAGTACTTC. This codes for CASSLAGSNEQYF.

The chain links TRBV6-1 to TRBJ2-5, with 7 bases that match TRBD1. V lost 6 bases, J lost 4 bases, and 5 bases stayed unmatched. This CDR3 has 13 residues. Germline loops: CDR1 MNHNS, CDR2 SASEGT. The chain's CDR3 is CASRSTGRETQYF. The CDR3 DNA reads TGTGCCAGCAGGTCGACAGGGAGAGAGACCCAGTACTTC.

V is TRBV24-1 and J is TRBJ2-1; the D gene is possibly TRBD1 (7 bases). CDR1 and CDR2 (germline): KGHDR, SFDVKD. Trimming took off 5 bases at V and 0 bases at J, with 13 bases between the two ends. CDR3 length: 16 amino acids. Here the CDR3 DNA reads TGTGCCACCAGTGCCGCGGGACAGCGCTCCTACAATGAGCAGTTCTTC. This encodes CATSAAGQRSYNEQFF.

A few counts support this clonotype. V and J are TRBV3-1 and TRBJ2-7; TRBD1 is a possible D gene (6 bases). The CDR3 totals 14 residues. V was shortened by 4 bases and J by 3 bases, with 13 bases between the two germline ends. Germline loops: CDR1 LGHDT, CDR2 YNNKEL (reference sequence). The CDR3 region is CASSLGQSGYEQYF. In DNA, the CDR3 is TGTGCCAGCAGCCTTGGACAGAGCGGCTACGAGCAGTACTTC.

This chain links TRBV6-5 with TRBJ2-2, with 11 bases that match TRBD2. The CDR3 loop spans 18 amino acids. Per germline, CDR1 MNHEY and CDR2 SVGAGI. After removal of 2 bases from V and 1 base from J, the junction contained 6 bases not matched to a gene. For the CDR3, the DNA is TGTGCCAGCAGTTACCGTAGTCTAGCGGGGGGGAACACCGGGGAGCTGTTTTTT. As protein: CASSYRSLAGGNTGELFF.

At least ten counts were recorded for this clonotype. V is TRBV7-2 and J is TRBJ2-5, with unresolved D. Germline CDR1 reads SGHTA; CDR2 reads FQGNSA. CDR3 length: 14 residues. Trimming stripped 5 bases from V and 2 bases from J, with 12 bases between. The CDR3 loop reads CASSPTGRQETQYF. In DNA form, the CDR3 reads TGTGCCAGCAGCCCGACTGGCCGGCAAGAGACCCAGTACTTC.

This clonotype was observed at least ten times. This chain uses TRBV12-3 or TRBV12-4 with TRBJ2-7; no definite D call. This CDR3 has 13 residues. V dropped 7 bases and J dropped 1 base, with 11 bases sitting between them. CDR3 loop: CASTLSGSYEQYF. CDR3 coding DNA: TGTGCCAGCACCCTTAGTGGGTCCTACGAGCAGTACTTC.

The rearrangement uses TRBV11-2 and TRBJ1-3; possible D gene TRBD1, 6 bases. V was trimmed by 4 bases and J by 0 bases, leaving 16 bases between them. The CDR3 is made up of 17 amino acids. CDR1 and CDR2 (germline): SGHAT, FQNNGV. The CDR3 nucleotides read TGTGCCAGCAGCTCCCGGGACACAACGATCTCTGGAAACACCATATATTTT. Amino acid sequence: CASSSRDTTISGNTIYF.

This clonotype was found a few times. The chain employs TRBV19 and TRBJ2-6; no firm D call. The CDR3 consists of 16 residues. The germline gives CDR1 LNHDA, CDR2 SQIVND (reference sequence). The V end was cut by 5 bases, the J end by 0 bases, with 11 bases between. This CDR3 is CASSPGRASGANVLTF. CDR3 nucleotide sequence: TGTGCCAGTAGTCCCGGACGGGCCTCTGGGGCCAACGTCCTGACTTTC. Filled out from reference TRBV19 and TRBJ2-6, the complete variable domain reads DGGITQSPKYLFRKEGQNVTLSCEQNLNHDAMYWYRQDPGQGLRLIYYSQIVNDFQKGDIAEGYSVSREKKESFPLTVTSAQKNPTAFYLCASSPGRASGANVLTFGAGSRLTVL.

The J gene is TRBJ1-6, the V gene TRBV28, with 7 positions matching TRBD1. The CDR3 extends over 14 amino acids. V was clipped by 5 bases and J by 8 bases; unmatched bases: 6. The V gene's germline CDR1 is MDHEN and CDR2 SYDVKM. The CDR3 region is CASSPDRVHSPLHF. CDR3 DNA sequence: TGTGCCAGCAGTCCCGACAGGGTGCATTCACCCCTCCACTTT.

This clonotype appeared a few times. This sequence joins TRBV2 and TRBJ1-3; D call uncertain. V was pared by 5 bases and J by 12 bases, with 11 bases between. This CDR3 has 11 amino acids. The germline V gene encodes CDR1 SNHLY and CDR2 FYNNEI. The CDR3 is CASSPRRDIYF. DNA for the CDR3: TGTGCCAGCAGTCCGCGCCGGGACATATATTTT.

This clonotype turned up a few times. A read error is likely, as this CDR3 ends without the conserved phenylalanine or tryptophan. This sequence joins TRBV20-1 and TRBJ1-1; 9 bases agree with TRBD1. Germline lookup yields CDR1 DFQATT and CDR2 SNEGSKA (reference sequence). V was pared by 2 bases and J by 8 bases, with 6 bases of the junction left unmatched. The CDR3 extends over 13 amino acids. CDR3 in amino acids: CSARLTGGGEAFL. The DNA for the CDR3 is TGCAGTGCTAGATTGACAGGGGGTGGGGAAGCTTTCCTT.

As concerns this clonotype: A junction end diverges from the germline sequence, so it may reflect a read error. The chain joins TRBV7-7 to TRBJ2-1; TRBD2 agrees at 14 bases. The CDR3 loop spans 14 amino acids. Germline CDR1 is SSHAT and CDR2 is FNYEAQ (reference sequence). The CDR3 DNA reads as TGTGCTAGCAGCTCGGGACTAGCGGGGGATGAGCAGTTCTTC. Translation gives CASSSGLAGDEQFF.